The next 25 T cell receptor beta chains were all read from a single sample in a study of prognosis after radiotherapy for stage I lung cancer (dated by TCRdb to the early 2020s). Sequenced on an Illumina HiSeq 3000. Two rounds of multiplex PCR on genomic DNA were used to amplify the TCR beta CDR3 region. In the first round of PCR, primers specific to each TRBV and TRBJ gene were used, and the primer sequences are filed in Chinese patent CN105087789A. TCRdb reprocessed the public reads (quality trimming at Q25 with fastp, clone calling with MiXCR) and kept in-frame beta chains. Entries are consolidated by CDR3 protein sequence, retaining the most common genes and DNA. For this sample the table gives roughly 20,000 distinct CDR3 sequences, of which around 52% were detected only once. Roughly 27% of the sample is in the top ten clones. This material consisted of PBMCs, taken before or after stereotactic body radiation therapy (not recorded which). The source is a donor aged 50 or older with non-small cell lung cancer.

Notes on this clonotype: Being one base from a much bigger clone, this may be a read error. The chain couples TRBV7-2 to TRBJ1-2, with a tentative D call TRBD1 (5 bases). The germline V gene encodes CDR1 SGHTA and CDR2 FQGNSA. The CDR3 has 13 amino acids. CDR3 loop: CASSSGPNYGYNF. The CDR3 coding sequence is TGTGCCAGCAGCTCAGGGCCTAACTATGGCTACAACTTC.

This clonotype was seen ten or more times. The chain recombines TRBV14 with TRBJ2-2, with D perhaps matching TRBD2 (5 bases). Trimming pared 4 bases from V and 0 bases from J, leaving 9 bases between. There are 15 residues in the CDR3. Per germline, CDR1 SGHDN and CDR2 FVKESK. The CDR3 is CASSPGETNTGELFF. CDR3 in DNA: TGTGCCAGCAGCCCTGGGGAGACGAACACCGGGGAGCTGTTTTTT.

This chain uses TRBV6-1 with TRBJ2-7, with a weak D call TRBD2 (5 bases). In germline, CDR1 is MNHNS, CDR2 SASEGT. The CDR3 spans 14 residues. The V end lost 6 bases, the J end lost 1 base, and 13 bases lay between the germline ends. The CDR3 region has the DNA TGTGCCAGCAGGGGAGCTGCGGTGTCCTACGAGCAGTACTTC. This codes for CASRGAAVSYEQYF.

The CDR3 DNA is TGTGCCAGCAGCTCTAGCGGGAGCGCTTACAATGAGCAGTTCTTC. As protein: CASSSSGSAYNEQFF. This sequence joins TRBV7-2 and TRBJ2-1, with 10 positions matching TRBD2. The CDR3 runs 15 residues. V lost 4 bases to trimming and J lost 4 bases; unmatched junction nucleotides: 4. Germline-derived CDR1 and CDR2 are SGHTA and FQGNSA.

Regarding this clonotype: The likely explanation is a read error, given a far larger clone one base away. This rearrangement joins TRBV6-1 to TRBJ1-6; D is uncertain. Gene TRBJ1-1 matches the end of the DNA better, so the J call may be wrong. Germline CDR1 reads MNHNS; CDR2 reads SASEGT. The CDR3 has 13 amino acids. The CDR3 sequence is CAISERSRGEAFF. In nucleotides, the CDR3 is TGTGCCATCAGTGAAAGGTCGCGGGGTGAAGCTTTCTTT.

V and J are TRBV11-2 and TRBJ2-7, with TRBD2 identical over 8 bases. The length of the CDR3 is 19 residues. CDR1 SGHAT and CDR2 FQNNGV come from the germline V gene. V lost 8 bases to trimming and J lost 0 bases; unmatched junction nucleotides: 21. The CDR3 loop reads CASGPRLSGREGISYEQYF. CDR3 coding DNA: TGTGCCAGCGGCCCCCGGTTGAGCGGGAGAGAGGGGATCTCCTACGAGCAGTACTTC.

This clonotype was seen many times. The genes are TRBV5-6 and TRBJ2-7; the match to TRBD2 covers 9 bases. The CDR3 covers 13 residues. Trimming removed 4 bases from V and 7 bases from J; junction bases left unmatched: 6. Germline V CDR1 and CDR2: SGHDT, YYEEEE. CDR3 coding DNA: TGTGCCAGCAGCCTAGCGGGGCCTTCTGAGCAGTACTTC. Protein sequence: CASSLAGPSEQYF.

This clonotype occurred many times. V and J are TRBV6-1 and TRBJ1-1, with 7 bases identical to TRBD1. Germline CDR1 and CDR2: MNHNS and SASEGT. The ends lost 6 bases at V and 11 bases at J; junction bases unmatched: 9. The CDR3 consists of 12 residues. CDR3 nucleotides: TGTGCCAGCAGCCCGATCGGGACAGAGGCTTTCTTT. Residues: CASSPIGTEAFF.

This clonotype was picked up a small number of times. This may arise from a read error, as a much more abundant clone is one base away. V usage is TRBV4-2 and J usage is TRBJ2-5; possibly TRBD2 for D (6 bases). Germline V gives CDR1 LGHNA, CDR2 YNFKEQ. Trimming pared 3 bases from V and 6 bases from J, leaving 20 bases between. This CDR3 contains 16 residues. The chain's CDR3 is CASSHDHTSWTQTQYF. The CDR3 DNA follows: TGTGCCAGCAGCCACGATCACACTAGCTGGACACAGACCCAGTACTTC.

The CDR3 region has the DNA TGTGCCAGCAGATGGAGGGGAGGAAACTATGGCTACACCTTC. Translated: CASRWRGGNYGYTF. The V call is TRBV5-4, the J call TRBJ1-2; the D gene is possibly TRBD1 (5 bases). With 5 bases removed from V and 2 bases from J, the gap between germline ends came to 13 bases. Germline values: CDR1 SGHNT, CDR2 YYREEE (reference sequence). CDR3 length equals 14 residues.

By frequency in the sample, this clonotype is medium-sized (0.01 to 0.1%). This rearrangement joins TRBV15 to TRBJ2-2; maybe TRBD1 (6 bases). V lost 0 bases to trimming and J lost 3 bases, with 11 bases between them. The CDR3 is made up of 16 amino acids. Germline CDR1 and CDR2: LNHNV and YYDKDF (reference sequence). In DNA, the CDR3 is TGTGCCACCAGCAGAGAGGCGGCAGGGGACACCGGGGAGCTGTTTTTT. Translated, it gives CATSREAAGDTGELFF.

CDR3 sequence reads: CASSQVSCGGGTEAFF. Here the CDR3 DNA reads TGTGCCAGCAGCCAAGTCAGCTGTGGGGGTGGGACTGAAGCTTTCTTT. The V gene is TRBV3-1, the J gene TRBJ1-1; D might be TRBD1 (5 bases). Trimming removed 1 base from V and 5 bases from J, with 17 bases in between. CDR3 length: 16 residues. Germline V gene data show CDR1 as LGHDT and CDR2 as YNNKEL (reference sequence).

This clonotype is judged medium-sized (0.01 to 0.1%). The chain is built from TRBV28 and TRBJ2-4; no firm D call. From germline, CDR1 is MDHEN and CDR2 SYDVKM. Trimming took 8 bases from V and 4 from J, leaving 15 bases between them. This CDR3 spans 14 amino acids. The CDR3 protein is CASGIVSDKNIQYF. In DNA form, the CDR3 reads TGTGCCAGCGGGATAGTTTCGGATAAAAACATTCAGTACTTC.

Judged by abundance, this clonotype is medium-sized (0.01 to 0.1%). J is TRBJ2-3 and V is TRBV3-1; a possible D gene is TRBD2 (6 bases). Looked up from germline, CDR1 is LGHDT and CDR2 is YNNKEL (reference sequence). Trimming shortened V by 1 base and J by 6 bases, and 14 bases separated the two germline ends. This CDR3 region has 15 residues. For the CDR3, the DNA is TGTGCCAGCAGCCAAGCGCGGGGCCCCACGGATACGCAGTATTTT. Protein product: CASSQARGPTDTQYF.

About this clonotype: An end of the junction differs from the germline gene, which may be a read error. This chain connects TRBV7-9 to TRBJ2-2; TRBD2 might be the D (5 bases). The CDR3 totals 14 residues. Germline CDR1 is SEHNR and CDR2 is FQNEAQ (reference sequence). CDR3 nucleotides: TGTGCCAGCAGCGCTCTCAAGGGCATCGGGGAGATGTTTTTT. This codes for CASSALKGIGEMFF.

The chain uses TRBV5-1 and TRBJ1-3; D uncertain. Germline lookup yields CDR1 SGHRS and CDR2 YFSETQ. The germline V and J ends were trimmed by 0 bases and 2 bases, with 6 bases remaining between them. This CDR3 has 14 residues. This CDR3 reads CASSLVVAGNTIYF. The CDR3 nucleotides are TGCGCCAGCAGCTTGGTGGTAGCTGGAAACACCATATATTTT.

This clonotype is judged medium-sized. The chain is built from TRBV6-1 and TRBJ1-1; maybe TRBD1 (6 bases). Germline CDR1 and CDR2: MNHNS and SASEGT. This CDR3 has 14 amino acids. V was cut by 8 bases and J by 1 base, with 14 bases left in between. The CDR3 sequence is CASSIGGRNTEAFF. CDR3 in DNA: TGTGCCAGCTCGATCGGGGGGCGGAACACTGAAGCTTTCTTT.

This clonotype was recorded many times. A far larger clone is a single base away, which makes a read error likely. The rearrangement links TRBV5-5 to TRBJ2-2; perhaps TRBD2 as D (5 bases). CDR1 is SGHKS, CDR2 YYEKEE, per germline (reference sequence). The CDR3 consists of 15 residues. Trimming took 4 bases from V and 3 from J, leaving 13 bases between them. CDR3 protein: CASSPGPGYTGELFF. For the CDR3, the DNA is TGTGCCAGCAGCCCCGGCCCGGGGTACACCGGGGAGCTGTTTTTT.

This clonotype was found many times. The chain uses TRBV5-5 and TRBJ1-1; D might be TRBD1 (6 bases). V was trimmed by 3 bases and J by 0 bases, leaving 15 bases between them. The germline V gene has CDR1 SGHKS and CDR2 YYEKEE (reference sequence). This CDR3 spans 16 amino acids. Here the CDR3 reads CASSSGQGHLNTEAFF. CDR3 DNA: TGTGCCAGCAGCTCTGGGCAGGGACACCTGAACACTGAAGCTTTCTTT.

This clonotype appeared once. A read error likely explains this, since a far larger clone differs by one base. This chain joins TRBV5-1 and TRBJ2-5; D remains ambiguous. Per the germline V gene, CDR1 is SGHRS and CDR2 is YFSETQ. This CDR3 is built from 12 residues. CDR3 protein: CANSNEGLRAFF. DNA of the CDR3: TGCGCCAACAGCAACGAAGGTCTACGTGCGTTCTTC.

V is TRBV12-3 or TRBV12-4 and J is TRBJ1-2; D perhaps matches TRBD1 (5 bases). The V end lost 3 bases, the J end lost 6 bases, and 11 bases lay between the germline ends. This CDR3 has 13 residues. This CDR3 reads CASSLEGFDGYTF. CDR3 DNA: TGTGCCAGCAGTTTGGAGGGGTTCGATGGCTACACCTTC.

The gene calls are TRBV6-9 and TRBJ2-7; possibly TRBD2 for D (6 bases). V lost 4 bases, J lost 3 bases, and 31 bases lay in between. The CDR3 runs 20 residues. Germline V gives CDR1 MNHGY, CDR2 SVAAGI. The CDR3 here is CASSCPLSGRNSTRFYEQYF. In DNA form, the CDR3 reads TGTGCCAGCAGTTGCCCTCTTAGCGGTAGAAATTCTACTCGTTTCTACGAGCAGTACTTC.

Ten or more counts support this clonotype. The V call is TRBV7-8, the J call TRBJ2-1, with TRBD2 identical over 12 bases. The germline gives CDR1 SGHVS, CDR2 FQNEAQ. J gave up 9 bases and V 5 bases, and 8 bases lay outside the gene matches. The CDR3 spans 15 residues. The CDR3 region has the DNA TGTGCCAGCAGCCTCCTAGCGGGAGGGCCGAGTGAGCAGTTCTTC. Amino acid sequence: CASSLLAGGPSEQFF.

This clonotype has ten or more counts. This may be a read error: a much more frequent sequence differs by one nucleotide. Because it lacks the conserved phenylalanine or tryptophan at the end, this CDR3 is likely a read error. This chain connects TRBV11-2 to TRBJ1-2; no reliable D call. The CDR3 sequence is 13 residues long. V was clipped by 4 bases and J by 7 bases, with 13 bases between them. The V gene's germline CDR1 is SGHAT and CDR2 FQNNGV. This chain's CDR3 is CASSSPSRAGYTS. For the CDR3, the DNA is TGTGCCAGCAGCTCCCCCTCGAGGGCTGGCTACACCTCC.

The rearrangement uses TRBV6-2 or TRBV6-3 and TRBJ2-3; D may be TRBD1 or TRBD2 (5 bases each). This CDR3 contains 13 residues. Trimming took off 8 bases at V and 2 bases at J, with 11 bases between the two ends. The germline V gene encodes CDR1 MNHEY and CDR2 SVGEGT. The CDR3 region has the DNA TGTGCCAGCCCGGGGCTAACCACAGATACGCAGTATTTT. Translation: CASPGLTTDTQYF.